The 8 T cell receptor beta chains given below trace back to one sample, sequenced in a study of T cell repertoires in cytomegalovirus infection. TCRdb used MiXCR to reprocess the reads, holding one entry per CDR3 protein. The profile covers hundreds of thousands of distinct CDR3 sequences, with less than 25% appearing a single time and around 8% taken by the ten largest. Sequenced input: CD8+ T cells from PBMCs. The receptors stem from a human donor in good health (CMV status not recorded). Some clones in this sample may be carry-over from other donors' samples.

The rearrangement uses TRBV28 and TRBJ1-6, with TRBD1 matching over 9 bases. The CDR3 has 17 amino acids. Germline V gives CDR1 MDHEN, CDR2 SYDVKM. The junction had 16 bases not matched to a gene; V was cut back by 7 bases and J by 9 bases. The CDR3 bases are TGTGCCAGCACCGGACAGGGGCTGGATGTCCTTTCTTCACCCCTCCACTTT. Protein: CASTGQGLDVLSSPLHF.

This sequence joins TRBV7-9 and TRBJ1-4; no reliable D call. This CDR3 has 14 amino acids. V was pared by 2 bases and J by 2 bases, with 6 bases between. Germline V gives CDR1 SEHNR, CDR2 FQNEAQ (reference sequence). The DNA of the CDR3 is TGTGCCAGCAGCTTAAGGGCCACTAATGAAAAACTGTTTTTT. Amino acid sequence: CASSLRATNEKLFF.

J is TRBJ2-5 and V is TRBV12-3 or TRBV12-4, with D possibly being TRBD2 (6 bases). Trimming removed 1 base from V and 1 base from J, with 16 bases in between. The CDR3 consists of 17 residues. CDR3 nucleotides: TGTGCCAGCAGTTTAGAGGTCACGGGGGAGGCCCAAGAGACCCAGTACTTC. Residues: CASSLEVTGEAQETQYF.

CDR3 residues: CANTPSDSRGDIQYF. The CDR3 DNA reads TGTGCCAACACCCCCTCAGACAGCCGAGGGGACATTCAGTACTTC. The V call is TRBV2, the J call TRBJ2-4, with D possibly being TRBD1 or TRBD2 (5 bases each). Germline CDR1 and CDR2: SNHLY and FYNNEI. Between the trimmed V and J ends, which lost 10 bases and 8 bases, there was a span of 24 bases. The CDR3 is 15 residues long.

V is TRBV12-3 or TRBV12-4 and J is TRBJ2-5; 7 bases are a match to TRBD1. J gave up 4 bases and V 5 bases, and 7 bases lay outside the gene matches. The CDR3 totals 14 residues. CDR3 protein: CASSPGGRLETQYF. In DNA form, the CDR3 reads TGTGCCAGCAGTCCAGGGGGTAGGCTAGAGACCCAGTACTTC.

As to this clonotype: A much larger clone differs by one base, so this may be a read error. The CDR3 DNA is TGTGTCAGCAGCTTCGGGACAGTTATCGGGGAGCTGTTTTTT. Amino acids: CVSSFGTVIGELFF. V is TRBV7-6 and J is TRBJ2-2; 7 nucleotides match TRBD1. Germline CDR1 reads SGHVS; CDR2 reads FNYEAQ. The CDR3 loop spans 14 amino acids. The full variable domain, in which reference TRBV7-6 and TRBJ2-2 provide the parts outside the CDR3, is GAGVSQSPRYKVTKRGQDVALRCDPISGHVSLYWYRQALGQGPEFLTYFNYEAQQDKSGLPNDRFSAERPEGSISTLTIQRTEQRDSAMYRCVSSFGTVIGELFFGEGSRLTVL.

This clonotype was seen ten or more times. V and J are TRBV6-6 and TRBJ2-3; D ambiguous. The CDR3 runs to 17 residues. V dropped 2 bases and J dropped 1 base, with 16 bases sitting between them. CDR1 and CDR2 (germline): MNHNY, SVGAGI (reference sequence). The CDR3 loop is CASSYPARPLGTDTQYF. In nucleotides, the CDR3 is TGTGCCAGCAGTTACCCTGCTCGTCCTCTAGGCACAGATACGCAGTATTTT.

In its sample, this clonotype was seen many times. CDR3 nucleotide sequence: TGTGCCAGCAGCTTAACACAGGGGAGCATTAACGAGCAGTACTTC. It specifies CASSLTQGSINEQYF. The J gene is TRBJ2-7, the V gene TRBV7-9; 7 nucleotides match TRBD1. The CDR3 runs to 15 residues. With V trimmed by 2 bases and J by 5 bases, 9 bases remained unmatched. The V gene's germline CDR1 is SEHNR and CDR2 FQNEAQ (reference sequence).